This passage covers 32 T cell receptor beta chains from one sample sequenced in a study of CD8+ T cells in alopecia areata. After isolation, RNA underwent reverse transcription to generate cDNA as the sequencing template. Data came from immunoSEQ multiplex PCR; TCRdb stores just in-frame clones and leaves some out. Counted here are around 200,000 clones, approximately 55% occurring once; the ten biggest clones make up 10% to 14%. Treatment meaning: oral pan-JAK inhibitor, 5-10 mg twice daily. The sample was CD8+ T cells sorted from blood, taken at week 24, from a patient treated with tofacitinib. These TCRs come from a human donor with alopecia areata.

This chain joins TRBV5-1 and TRBJ2-7, with a weak D call TRBD1 (5 bases). With 4 bases removed from V and 2 bases from J, the gap between germline ends came to 13 bases. Germline V gene sequence: CDR1 SGHRS, CDR2 YFSETQ. This CDR3 is 14 amino acids long. CDR3 nucleotide sequence: TGCGCCAGCAGCCACGCAGGGAACCCCTACGAGCAGTACTTC. This sequence encodes CASSHAGNPYEQYF.

The gene calls are TRBV13 and TRBJ2-3, with D uncertain. This CDR3 has 13 residues. V lost 2 bases and J lost 1, with 4 bases in between. Germline CDR1 PRHDT, CDR2 FYEKMQ (reference sequence). The CDR3 region has the DNA TGTGCCAGCAGCTTACGGGGCACAGATACGCAGTATTTT. It translates to CASSLRGTDTQYF.

V is TRBV30 and J is TRBJ1-5; 7 positions match TRBD1. V trimming: 5 bases; J trimming: 3 bases; junction bases outside the gene matches: 4. The germline gives CDR1 GTSNPN, CDR2 SVGIG (reference sequence). This CDR3 spans 13 amino acids. The CDR3 reads CAWDTGDNQPQHF. In nucleotides, the CDR3 is TGTGCCTGGGATACAGGGGACAATCAGCCCCAGCATTTT. The full variable domain, with the rest looked up from reference TRBV30 and TRBJ1-5, is SQTIHQWPATLVQPVGSPLSLECTVEGTSNPNLYWYRQAAGRGLQLLFYSVGIGQISSEVPQNLSASRPQDRQFILSSKKLLLSDSGFYLCAWDTGDNQPQHFGDGTRLSIL.

This clone was seen a handful of times. Written as DNA, the CDR3 is TGCAGCGTTGACTTACTTCCGGGACTAGCGGGGGGCGCAGATACGCAGTATTTT. The encoded protein is CSVDLLPGLAGGADTQYF. The J gene is TRBJ2-3, the V gene TRBV29-1; TRBD2 agrees at 15 bases. CDR3 length: 18 residues. V shed 3 bases and J 4 bases; nucleotides not matched to a gene: 11. Germline V gene lookup returns CDR1 SQVTM and CDR2 ANQGSEA.

The rearrangement uses TRBV7-8 and TRBJ1-2, with 8 bases that match TRBD1. The CDR3 totals 15 residues. V shed 5 bases, J shed 2 bases, and the junction held 7 bases outside the gene matches. The V gene's germline CDR1 is SGHVS and CDR2 FQNEAQ. The CDR3 DNA reads as TGTGCCAGCAGCACTGGCACAGGGGGGAACTATGGCTACACCTTC. Residues: CASSTGTGGNYGYTF.

The chain is built from TRBV30 and TRBJ1-5; D remains ambiguous. Deletions cut 1 base from V and 3 bases from J, with 7 bases between. The CDR3 sequence is 13 residues long. Germline CDR1 is GTSNPN and CDR2 is SVGIG (reference sequence). Here the CDR3 DNA reads TGTGCCTGGAGTGGCACCGCCAATCAGCCCCAGCATTTT. This translates into CAWSGTANQPQHF.

The chain has TRBV9 and TRBJ1-1, with D uncertain. Trimming took 0 bases from V and 1 from J, leaving 10 bases between them. The germline V gene encodes CDR1 SGDLS and CDR2 YYNGEE. The CDR3 runs to 15 residues. CDR3 in DNA: TGTGCCAGCAGCGTAGCTACTAGTAAGAACACTGAAGCTTTCTTT. It is translated as CASSVATSKNTEAFF.

This clone was observed a handful of times. V is TRBV6-1 and J is TRBJ2-2; D is unclear. Germline CDR1 reads MNHNS; CDR2 reads SASEGT. Trimming took off 2 bases at V and 7 bases at J, with 14 bases between the two ends. This CDR3 is 15 amino acids long. CDR3: CASSEISRRSGELFF. The CDR3 coding sequence is TGTGCCAGCAGTGAAATCAGTCGTAGGAGCGGGGAGCTGTTTTTT.

The chain recombines TRBV7-2 with TRBJ2-6; D is ambiguous. In germline, CDR1 is SGHTA, CDR2 FQGNSA. The CDR3 totals 13 residues. The V end lost 7 bases, the J end lost 5 bases, and 9 bases lay between the germline ends. The CDR3 DNA reads TGTGCCAGCACCGACGAAAGGGCCAACGTCCTGACTTTC. Translation gives CASTDERANVLTF. The whole variable domain, filled in from reference TRBV7-2 and TRBJ2-6, reads GAGVSQSPSNKVTEKGKDVELRCDPISGHTALYWYRQSLGQGLEFLIYFQGNSAPDKSGLPSDRFSAERTGGSVSTLTIQRTQQEDSAVYLCASTDERANVLTFGAGSRLTVL.

The chain has TRBV5-1 and TRBJ1-1; no clear D gene. CDR3 length: 14 residues. Germline values: CDR1 SGHRS, CDR2 YFSETQ. V gave up 4 bases and J gave up 1 base, with 11 bases separating them. The CDR3 coding sequence is TGCGCCAGCAGCGACGGACGAGGGAACACTGAAGCTTTCTTT. It is translated as CASSDGRGNTEAFF.

CDR3: CASSSLAGELFF. CDR3 nucleotides: TGTGCCAGCAGCTCGCTGGCCGGGGAGCTGTTTTTT. The chain couples TRBV7-2 to TRBJ2-2; D remains ambiguous. Germline V gene data show CDR1 as SGHTA and CDR2 as FQGNSA. The V and J ends lost 4 bases and 6 bases respectively, with 6 bases between them. This CDR3 is built from 12 residues.

This rearrangement joins TRBV13 to TRBJ2-3, with 7 bases lining up with TRBD1. CDR1 is PRHDT, CDR2 FYEKMQ, per germline (reference sequence). The CDR3 extends over 15 amino acids. V shed 3 bases and J 2 bases; nucleotides not matched to a gene: 5. As DNA, the CDR3 is TGTGCCAGCAGCTTCATGACAGGGTCCACAGATACGCAGTATTTT. Protein product: CASSFMTGSTDTQYF. The full variable domain, with the rest looked up from reference TRBV13 and TRBJ2-3, is AAGVIQSPRHLIKEKRETATLKCYPIPRHDTVYWYQQGPGQDPQFLISFYEKMQSDKGSIPDRFSAQQFSDYHSELNMSSLELGDSALYFCASSFMTGSTDTQYFGPGTRLTVL.

This chain links TRBV27 with TRBJ1-2; 11 nucleotides line up with TRBD1. V gave up 4 bases and J gave up 7 bases; unmatched junction bases: 5. Germline-derived CDR1 and CDR2 are MNHEY and SMNVEV (reference sequence). The CDR3 has 14 residues. CDR3 nucleotide sequence: TGTGCCAGCAGTTCCGGGACAGGGGGAGCTGGCTACACCTTC. Protein sequence: CASSSGTGGAGYTF.

The sample holds a few counts of this clone. The chain links TRBV7-2 to TRBJ1-4; perhaps TRBD1 as D (6 bases). Germline lookup yields CDR1 SGHTA and CDR2 FQGNSA. V was pared by 1 base and J by 7 bases, with 19 bases between. This CDR3 comprises 17 residues. For the CDR3, the DNA is TGTGCCAGCAGCTTAGAATCCTCGACAGGCCGAGGTGAAAAACTGTTTTTT. Translating it yields CASSLESSTGRGEKLFF.

The chain is built from TRBV27 and TRBJ1-1; 7 bases map to TRBD1. This CDR3 is built from 16 residues. Trimming took 6 bases from V and 2 from J; bases not matched to a gene: 12. Germline loops: CDR1 MNHEY, CDR2 SMNVEV (reference sequence). The CDR3 DNA follows: TGTGCCAGCAGCTGGACCGGGACAGAGTATAACACTGAAGCTTTCTTT. Translated, it gives CASSWTGTEYNTEAFF.

This chain joins TRBV11-2 and TRBJ2-1; 8 bases are a match to TRBD2. This CDR3 region has 15 residues. V lost 1 base and J lost 7; bases outside the gene matches: 6. Germline-derived CDR1 and CDR2 are SGHAT and FQNNGV. CDR3 sequence: CASSLAGGGMNEQFF. CDR3 DNA: TGTGCCAGCAGCTTAGCTGGCGGGGGGATGAATGAGCAGTTCTTC. Full variable domain (remainder filled in from reference TRBV11-2 and TRBJ2-1): EAGVAQSPRYKIIEKRQSVAFWCNPISGHATLYWYQQILGQGPKLLIQFQNNGVVDDSQLPKDRFSAERLKGVDSTLKIQPAKLEDSAVYLCASSLAGGGMNEQFFGPGTRLTVL.

The table lists this clone with a few counts. The chain couples TRBV19 to TRBJ1-2; D remains unclear. Germline assignment: CDR1 LNHDA and CDR2 SQIVND (reference sequence). This CDR3 is built from 11 residues. Trimming removed 8 bases from V and 8 bases from J, with 12 bases in between. CDR3 amino acids: CASGVAEGYTF. The CDR3 DNA sequence: TGTGCCAGTGGGGTGGCGGAGGGCTACACCTTC.

The chain recombines TRBV30 with TRBJ1-2; unclear D gene. Trimming shortened V by 2 bases and J by 0 bases, and 7 bases separated the two germline ends. This CDR3 is built from 13 residues. CDR1 GTSNPN and CDR2 SVGIG come from the germline V gene (reference sequence). CDR3 in amino acids: CAWSTETNYGYTF. For the CDR3, the DNA is TGTGCCTGGAGTACGGAGACTAACTATGGCTACACCTTC.

The genes are TRBV7-2 and TRBJ1-1; D gene ambiguous. The germline V gene encodes CDR1 SGHTA and CDR2 FQGNSA. Trimming took off 2 bases at V and 2 bases at J, with 9 bases between the two ends. This CDR3 region has 14 residues. The CDR3 loop reads CASSLYAGNTEAFF. The CDR3 DNA reads as TGTGCCAGCAGCTTATATGCCGGCAACACTGAAGCTTTCTTT.

This clone was seen only a few times. This chain links TRBV14 with TRBJ1-2; 8 nucleotides align to TRBD1. CDR1 and CDR2 from the germline V gene are SGHDN and FVKESK. This CDR3 is built from 15 residues. The V and J ends lost 1 base and 10 bases, in that order; junction bases with no gene match: 11. CDR3 loop: CASSQVPGQAYLYTF. The CDR3 bases are TGTGCCAGCAGCCAAGTCCCGGGACAGGCCTATCTCTACACCTTC.

This clone was observed a single time. The chain carries TRBV7-2 and TRBJ1-2, with D hard to call. The CDR3 consists of 15 residues. V lost 2 bases and J 0 bases, leaving 10 bases between the germline ends. Germline V gene sequence: CDR1 SGHTA, CDR2 FQGNSA. This CDR3 is CASSLTAETNYGYTF. Here the CDR3 DNA reads TGTGCCAGCAGCTTAACGGCAGAAACTAACTATGGCTACACCTTC.

The rearrangement links TRBV7-2 to TRBJ2-2; 8 bases match TRBD2. The V and J ends lost 5 bases and 6 bases, in that order; junction bases with no gene match: 11. Germline assignment: CDR1 SGHTA and CDR2 FQGNSA. The CDR3 runs to 16 residues. Here the CDR3 DNA reads TGTGCCAGCAGCCCGGGACTAGAGGGGATTTCCGGGGAGCTGTTTTTT. This codes for CASSPGLEGISGELFF. The entire variable domain, with the rest obtained from reference TRBV7-2 and TRBJ2-2, is as follows: GAGVSQSPSNKVTEKGKDVELRCDPISGHTALYWYRQSLGQGLEFLIYFQGNSAPDKSGLPSDRFSAERTGGSVSTLTIQRTQQEDSAVYLCASSPGLEGISGELFFGEGSRLTVL.

This clone was seen a few times. This chain connects TRBV25-1 to TRBJ2-2; D remains unclear. Germline loops: CDR1 MGHDK, CDR2 SYGVNS. V gave up 0 bases and J gave up 6 bases, with 8 bases separating them. This CDR3 has 14 amino acids. In DNA, the CDR3 is TGTGCCAGCAGTGAATATCAAGGCTCCGGGGAGCTGTTTTTT. Encoded protein: CASSEYQGSGELFF.

This clone was recorded a few times. The chain's CDR3 is CAWMGPREGHYGYTF. As DNA, the CDR3 is TGTGCCTGGATGGGGCCAAGGGAGGGGCACTATGGCTACACCTTC. This chain joins TRBV30 and TRBJ1-2, with D tentatively TRBD1 (5 bases). The CDR3 extends over 15 amino acids. Trimming stripped 4 bases from V and 3 bases from J, with 18 bases between. CDR1 and CDR2 from the germline V gene are GTSNPN and SVGIG (reference sequence). The complete variable domain, with remaining parts taken from reference TRBV30 and TRBJ1-2, reads SQTIHQWPATLVQPVGSPLSLECTVEGTSNPNLYWYRQAAGRGLQLLFYSVGIGQISSEVPQNLSASRPQDRQFILSSKKLLLSDSGFYLCAWMGPREGHYGYTFGSGTRLTVV.

This rearrangement joins TRBV2 to TRBJ2-4; D may be TRBD2 (5 bases). Germline V gene sequence: CDR1 SNHLY, CDR2 FYNNEI. The CDR3 runs to 15 residues. V lost 2 bases and J 1 base, leaving 9 bases between the germline ends. DNA of the CDR3: TGTGCCAGCAGTGAATACCAGCGGGCCAAAAACATTCAGTACTTC. This codes for CASSEYQRAKNIQYF.

The genes are TRBV30 and TRBJ1-1, with D uncertain. The CDR3 totals 14 residues. The ends were cut back, 1 base at V and 0 bases at J, with 9 bases in the middle. Germline CDR1 GTSNPN, CDR2 SVGIG (reference sequence). CDR3 DNA sequence: TGTGCCTGGAGTGGTGACACCATGAACACTGAAGCTTTCTTT. It specifies CAWSGDTMNTEAFF.

There are a few counts of this clone. The genes are TRBV27 and TRBJ2-1; D not certain. Trimming left V 0 bases short and J 0 bases short, with 12 bases between. Germline-derived CDR1 and CDR2 are MNHEY and SMNVEV (reference sequence). This CDR3 has 17 residues. The CDR3 region is CASSLSVASSSYNEQFF. The CDR3, as DNA: TGTGCCAGCAGTTTATCCGTGGCCAGCAGCTCCTACAATGAGCAGTTCTTC.

This clone was recorded only once. V gene TRBV27 combines with J gene TRBJ1-5, with a possible D match to TRBD1 (5 bases). The length of the CDR3 is 13 residues. Germline loops: CDR1 MNHEY, CDR2 SMNVEV (reference sequence). V gave up 5 bases and J gave up 5 bases, with 10 bases separating them. CDR3 protein: CASSEDRDQPQHF. The DNA for the CDR3 is TGTGCCAGCAGTGAAGACAGAGATCAGCCCCAGCATTTT.

V gene TRBV27 combines with J gene TRBJ1-4, with 9 bases that match TRBD1. V trimming: 7 bases; J trimming: 10 bases; junction bases outside the gene matches: 7. CDR3 length equals 13 residues. Germline V gene data show CDR1 as MNHEY and CDR2 as SMNVEV (reference sequence). This chain's CDR3 is CASTPTGGTKLFF. The CDR3 bases are TGTGCCAGCACCCCGACAGGGGGTACAAAACTGTTTTTT. The variable domain in full, with the rest retrieved from reference TRBV27 and TRBJ1-4, is EAQVTQNPRYLITVTGKKLTVTCSQNMNHEYMSWYRQDPGLGLRQIYYSMNVEVTDKGDVPEGYKVSRKEKRNFPLILESPSPNQTSLYFCASTPTGGTKLFFGSGTQLSVL.

The CDR3 loop is CASTSGVYGYTF. In DNA, the CDR3 is TGTGCCAGCACCTCGGGAGTCTATGGCTACACCTTC. This chain connects TRBV6-5 to TRBJ1-2; D is unresolved. Germline lookup yields CDR1 MNHEY and CDR2 SVGAGI. Deletions cut 7 bases from V and 4 bases from J, with 10 bases between. The CDR3 loop spans 12 amino acids.

This rearrangement joins TRBV5-6 to TRBJ1-6, with D possibly TRBD1 on 5 matching bases. The ends were cut back, 1 base at V and 6 bases at J, with 11 bases in the middle. The V gene's germline CDR1 is SGHDT and CDR2 YYEEEE. CDR3 length: 15 residues. DNA of the CDR3: TGTGCCAGCAGCTTGATGTGGGGGAGTAATTCACCCCTCCACTTT. This sequence encodes CASSLMWGSNSPLHF. The full variable domain, rest sourced from reference TRBV5-6 and TRBJ1-6, is DAGVTQSPTHLIKTRGQQVTLRCSPKSGHDTVSWYQQALGQGPQFIFQYYEEEERQRGNFPDRFSGHQFPNYSSELNVNALLLGDSALYLCASSLMWGSNSPLHFGNGTRLTVT.

In its sample, this clone was seen a few times. The chain joins TRBV5-6 to TRBJ1-1; D may be TRBD1 (6 bases). This CDR3 is built from 12 residues. Per the germline V gene, CDR1 is SGHDT and CDR2 is YYEEEE. V was pared by 0 bases and J by 9 bases, with 9 bases between. CDR3 nucleotides: TGTGCCAGCAGCTTGGGCAGGGGTAAAGCTTTCTTT. This encodes CASSLGRGKAFF.